This T cell receptor (beta chain) originates from a study of blood T cell repertoires in COVID-19. Whole-study context: Both acute and convalescent COVID-19 samples were obtained from the United States, Italy and Spain.

As processed by the authors: Estimates of nucleated cell counts were drawn from the amplification of reference gene primers. The assay was immunoSEQ multiplex PCR, and TCRdb's table has in-frame clones only and misses some. V and J calls plus clone size are reproduced from that table; the DNA served to infer D and trimming. This table holds 200,000 to 250,000 clones, roughly 79% found once. A Seattle source enrolled patients during active infection and followed them longitudinally. Germline V gives CDR1 SEHNR, CDR2 FQNEAQ (reference sequence). This CDR3 spans 12 amino acids. Deletions cut 9 bases from V and 8 bases from J, with 14 bases between.

The sequencing sample was made of peripheral blood. The source of this sequence is a woman older than 75 with COVID-19, enrolled during active disease. This chain uses TRBV7-9 with TRBJ2-1, with TRBD1 as a possible D gene (5 bases). The CDR3 sequence is CASIGPRDEQFF. The CDR3 DNA sequence: TGTGCCAGTATCGGCCCCAGGGATGAGCAGTTCTTC.